These T cell receptor beta chains were read from a single sample in a study of OX40 agonist ivuxolimab in advanced cancers. Here immunoSEQ multiplex PCR was the method, and the copy in TCRdb shows in-frame clones only, minus some. The sample yields 97,000 or so clones, roughly 89% seen once. The specimen was CD4+ or CD8+ T cells sorted from blood, collected in a trial of the OX40 agonist ivuxolimab. These receptors were collected from an adult with an advanced solid tumor such as melanoma, head and neck, liver or kidney cancer. Each CDR3 is given without its conserved first and last residue.

>TRBV2
ASSSGRGNTEAF
>TRBV4-1
ASSQDRGSTNEKLF
>TRBV5-4
ASSQGGTIFYEQY
>TRBV27
ASSFLAGVGGELF
>TRBV5-1
ASSDLDTQY
>TRBV27
ASRGRTSGRGIEQF
>TRBV5-4
ASSSGRQRSTDTQY
>TRBV6-1
ASSESGPFYEQY
>TRBV5-4
ASSLESQGKSLH
>TRBV11-2
ASSLDLSRGRFVF
>TRBV9
ASSVGVGTGTEAF
>TRBV10-2
ASTNVRTNEKLF
>TRBV28
ATTELRRHEQY
>TRBV6-5
ASSYGGVGYT
>TRBV27
ASSLSQLASDEQF
>TRBV10-1
ASSEVQGTYEQY
>TRBV4-1
ASSESGRGFGYT
>TRBV11-1
ASSFAGGSYEQY
>TRBV11-2
ASSHIKSPLH
>TRBV10-2
ASYGRSGNTIY
>TRBV11-3
ASSMGRGNTDTQY
>TRBV30
AWSGARRETQY
>TRBV7-2
ASSGTRSSYNEQF
>TRBV6-5
ASSYVETQY
>TRBV18
ASSRGLAGQETQY
>TRBV5-1
ASSLLGGDRSEAF
>TRBV7-3
ASRTSQPQH
>TRBV5-1
ASSLESGTGVRGYT
>TRBV7-9
ASSLGTGSSYNSPLH
>TRBV7-2
ASSLDAHGSEKLF
>TRBV6-6
ASCGGFGSGANVLT
>TRBV9
ASSAPRGQITSTIY
>TRBV28
ASSSRRGLSGKDEQY